This T cell receptor (beta chain) was observed in a study of CD8+CD57+ T cells in acquired aplastic anemia. Study-wide context: 3 to 3.5 ug was the average amount of DNA from sorted CD4+ and CD8+ cells.

According to the study, genomic DNA was the template for TCR beta VDJ and CDR3 profiling. TCRdb redid the calling of the reads with MiXCR, one entry per CDR3 protein. The sample shows more than 150,000 distinct CDR3 sequences, under 55% of them seen only once. V shed 3 bases and J shed 0 bases, with 11 bases lying between them. Germline-derived CDR1 and CDR2 are DFQATT and SNEGSKA (reference sequence). This CDR3 is built from 14 residues. Worth noting for this clonotype: The antigen is undetermined.

Individuals selected for sequencing had exhibited CD8+CD57+ cell expansion on flow cytometry. Patients had received no therapy at the time of blood sampling. Study-wide points: Patients and healthy controls showed no significant CD8+ Simpson's diversity difference.

The chain employs TRBV20-1 and TRBJ1-1; D remains unclear. Sequencing was carried out using sorted CD4+, CD8+, or CD8+CD57+ T cells (not recorded which) from PBMCs. This sequence originates from a human donor with aplastic anemia. CDR3 amino acids: CSARRAGMNTEAFF. As DNA, the CDR3 is TGCAGTGCTAGGAGGGCAGGCATGAACACTGAAGCTTTCTTT.